This T cell receptor beta chain was retrieved from a study of T cell clonotyping in hematopoietic cell transplantation. The assay was immunoSEQ multiplex PCR, and TCRdb's table has in-frame clones only and misses some. The table records about 15,000 clones, around 85% of them present only once. Germline CDR1 SGHTA, CDR2 FQGTGA. This CDR3 contains 14 residues. V lost 2 bases and J lost 5, with 12 bases in between. Sequenced input: peripheral blood mononuclear cells. The clonotype was recovered from a woman aged 40 to 55 in good health. Some clones in this sample may be carry-over from other donors' samples. The chain is built from TRBV7-3 and TRBJ2-5, with D perhaps being TRBD1 or TRBD2 (5 bases each). The CDR3 nucleotides are TGTGCCAGCAGCTTATTTGGGGGACGGGAGACCCAGTACTTC. This translates into CASSLFGGRETQYF.